The rows below give T cell receptor beta chains drawn from one sample of a study of CD8 T cells in Susac syndrome. TCRdb itself ran the immunoSEQ multiplex PCR reads through MiXCR, one entry per CDR3 protein. The table includes 250,000 to 300,000 distinct CDR3 sequences, approximately 84% detected once. Sequenced: CD8+ T cells from PBMCs. All receptors derive from a human donor with multiple sclerosis. The CDR3 runs from the conserved cysteine through the conserved F or W. The order of the fields is clone size, V gene, D gene, J gene, CDR3 protein, CDR3 DNA. The D gene is left open where the match is weak. Rows give clone size only sometimes, using once, few, many, or a class for an expanded clone.

clone size: .
V gene: TRBV4-1
D gene: .
J gene: TRBJ2-7
CDR3 protein: CASSQEHRAYEQYF
CDR3 DNA: TGCGCCAGCAGCCAAGAACACAGGGCCTACGAGCAGTACTTC

clone size: few
V gene: TRBV6-5
D gene: TRBD2
J gene: TRBJ2-7
CDR3 protein: CASSYSSGGRSYEQYF
CDR3 DNA: TGTGCCAGCAGTTACTCGTCGGGCGGGAGGTCCTACGAGCAGTACTTC

clone size: few
V gene: TRBV6-1
D gene: .
J gene: TRBJ1-1
CDR3 protein: CASSYAGHGAFF
CDR3 DNA: TGTGCCAGCAGCTACGCGGGACACGGCGCTTTCTTT

clone size: .
V gene: TRBV30
D gene: .
J gene: TRBJ2-7
CDR3 protein: CAWTQNALTYEQYF
CDR3 DNA: TGTGCCTGGACGCAAAATGCCCTAACCTACGAGCAGTACTTC

clone size: few
V gene: TRBV9
D gene: .
J gene: TRBJ2-7
CDR3 protein: CASSVEGSSYEQYF
CDR3 DNA: TGTGCCAGCAGCGTAGAAGGTAGCTCCTACGAGCAGTACTTC

clone size: .
V gene: TRBV5-1
D gene: .
J gene: TRBJ1-1
CDR3 protein: CASSPGPRGNTKAFF
CDR3 DNA: TGCGCCAGCAGCCCGGGACCGCGCGGGAACACTAAAGCTTTCTTT

clone size: .
V gene: TRBV5-1
D gene: TRBD2
J gene: TRBJ2-3
CDR3 protein: CASSLAVASGRTDTQYF
CDR3 DNA: TGCGCCAGCAGCTTGGCCGTGGCTAGCGGGAGGACGGATACGCAGTATTTT

clone size: .
V gene: TRBV28
D gene: TRBD1
J gene: TRBJ2-3
CDR3 protein: CASSYRTGTYTDTQYF
CDR3 DNA: TGTGCCAGCAGTTATAGGACAGGGACCTACACAGATACGCAGTATTTT

clone size: .
V gene: TRBV30
D gene: .
J gene: TRBJ2-3
CDR3 protein: CAWSVDSTDTQYF
CDR3 DNA: TGTGCCTGGAGTGTAGACAGCACAGATACGCAGTATTTT

clone size: once
V gene: TRBV19
D gene: TRBD1
J gene: TRBJ1-4
CDR3 protein: CASKARDRGMQDNEKLFF
CDR3 DNA: TGTGCCAGTAAGGCCCGGGACAGGGGAATGCAGGATAATGAAAAACTGTTTTTT

clone size: .
V gene: TRBV29-1
D gene: .
J gene: TRBJ1-2
CDR3 protein: CSVGQLDSSKSYTF
CDR3 DNA: TGCAGCGTAGGGCAACTGGACAGTTCAAAGAGCTACACCTTC

clone size: once
V gene: TRBV15
D gene: .
J gene: TRBJ1-2
CDR3 protein: CATSVNVGLGARYGYTF
CDR3 DNA: TGTGCCACCAGCGTAAACGTAGGTTTAGGGGCCCGTTATGGCTACACCTTC

clone size: .
V gene: TRBV18
D gene: TRBD2
J gene: TRBJ2-7
CDR3 protein: CASSPPRGAGVVEQYF
CDR3 DNA: TGTGCCAGCTCACCCCCTCGAGGAGCGGGAGTTGTCGAGCAGTACTTC

clone size: .
V gene: TRBV7-6
D gene: TRBD2
J gene: TRBJ2-1
CDR3 protein: CASSSRTSGDYNEQFF
CDR3 DNA: TGTGCCAGCAGCTCCAGGACTAGCGGGGACTACAATGAGCAGTTCTTC

clone size: .
V gene: TRBV27
D gene: TRBD1
J gene: TRBJ2-1
CDR3 protein: CASSFPGTAYNEQFF
CDR3 DNA: TGTGCCAGCAGTTTTCCTGGGACAGCCTACAATGAGCAGTTCTTC

clone size: .
V gene: TRBV19
D gene: .
J gene: TRBJ1-1
CDR3 protein: CASSIVWGGEAFF
CDR3 DNA: TGTGCCAGTAGTATAGTTTGGGGAGGGGAAGCTTTCTTT

clone size: .
V gene: TRBV20-1
D gene: .
J gene: TRBJ2-1
CDR3 protein: CSARDLDTSEQFF
CDR3 DNA: TGCAGTGCTAGAGATCTAGACACCAGCGAGCAGTTCTTC

clone size: .
V gene: TRBV7-2
D gene: TRBD2
J gene: TRBJ2-3
CDR3 protein: CASSGSGRAADTQYF
CDR3 DNA: TGTGCCAGCTCCGGATCCGGGAGGGCCGCAGATACGCAGTATTTT

clone size: .
V gene: TRBV6-2/TRBV6-3
D gene: .
J gene: TRBJ2-6
CDR3 protein: CASSYDASGANVLTF
CDR3 DNA: TGTGCCAGCAGTTACGACGCCTCTGGGGCCAACGTCCTGACTTTC

clone size: .
V gene: TRBV9
D gene: .
J gene: TRBJ2-1
CDR3 protein: CASSVAGVSYNEQFF
CDR3 DNA: TGTGCCAGCAGCGTAGCTGGGGTCTCCTACAATGAGCAGTTCTTC

clone size: .
V gene: TRBV6-6
D gene: TRBD1
J gene: TRBJ1-1
CDR3 protein: CASRSLGQGASGEAFF
CDR3 DNA: TGTGCCAGCAGGTCTTTAGGACAGGGGGCATCTGGTGAAGCTTTCTTT

clone size: .
V gene: TRBV6-1
D gene: .
J gene: TRBJ1-1
CDR3 protein: CASVEVGGEAFF
CDR3 DNA: TGTGCCAGCGTTGAGGTGGGGGGCGAAGCTTTCTTT

clone size: few
V gene: TRBV13
D gene: .
J gene: TRBJ2-7
CDR3 protein: CASSLEASYEQYF
CDR3 DNA: TGTGCCAGCAGTCTAGAGGCGTCATACGAGCAGTACTTC

clone size: .
V gene: TRBV12-3/TRBV12-4
D gene: .
J gene: TRBJ1-3
CDR3 protein: CASSGRGGNTIYF
CDR3 DNA: TGTGCCAGCAGTGGACGTGGAGGAAACACCATATATTTT

clone size: .
V gene: TRBV27
D gene: .
J gene: TRBJ2-2
CDR3 protein: CASSLGPGVPAGELFF
CDR3 DNA: TGTGCCAGCAGTTTAGGACCGGGGGTCCCGGCCGGGGAGCTGTTTTTT

clone size: .
V gene: TRBV28
D gene: TRBD2
J gene: TRBJ2-7
CDR3 protein: CASSRLAGDHSYEQYF
CDR3 DNA: TGTGCCAGCAGCCGACTAGCGGGAGATCACTCCTACGAGCAGTACTTC

clone size: .
V gene: TRBV5-6
D gene: .
J gene: TRBJ2-2
CDR3 protein: CASSLGAGGELFF
CDR3 DNA: TGTGCCAGCAGCTTGGGGGCCGGAGGGGAGCTGTTTTTT